These 19 T cell receptor beta chains originate from one sample sequenced in a study of T cell responses to AZD1222 COVID-19 vaccine (dated by TCRdb to the early 2020s). Libraries were prepared through the immunoSEQ multiplex PCR assay. Held by TCRdb, this immuneACCESS table contains in-frame sequences only and omits some clones. Under half of the omission traces to an unresolved V gene where checked; the cause of the rest is unknown. The sample table contains about 100,000 clones; only one count was recorded for roughly 90% of them. The ten largest clones take up roughly 2.8% of the sample. The sample's time point label is to be understood as: baseline before first vaccination. Material: peripheral blood, obtained on day 0 of AZD1222 vaccination. Receptors originate from an adult in good health.

The chain employs TRBV15 and TRBJ2-1; 9 bases are shared with TRBD2. Losses at the gene ends were 8 bases for V and 4 bases for J; bases not matched to a gene: 3. This CDR3 is 13 amino acids long. Germline V CDR1 and CDR2: LNHNV, YYDKDF (reference sequence). This chain's CDR3 is CATRTSVYNEQFF. The CDR3, as DNA: TGTGCCACCCGGACTAGCGTATACAATGAGCAGTTCTTC. Full variable domain (rest looked up from reference TRBV15 and TRBJ2-1): DAMVIQNPRYQVTQFGKPVTLSCSQTLNHNVMYWYQQKSSQAPKLLFHYYDKDFNNEADTPDNFQSRRPNTSFCFLDIRSPGLGDTAMYLCATRTSVYNEQFFGPGTRLTVL.

V and J are TRBV9 and TRBJ1-1; no reliable D call. This CDR3 comprises 14 residues. Germline assignment: CDR1 SGDLS and CDR2 YYNGEE. V shed 0 bases and J shed 0 bases, with 6 bases lying between them. DNA of the CDR3: TGTGCCAGCAGCGTAGCTATGGTGAACACTGAAGCTTTCTTT. Translation: CASSVAMVNTEAFF.

This clone was found once. The CDR3 protein is CASRTYGGRGEAFF. As DNA, the CDR3 is TGTGCCAGCAGAACGTACGGGGGAAGAGGTGAAGCTTTCTTT. This chain joins TRBV13 and TRBJ1-1, with D maybe TRBD1 (5 bases). Trimming removed 6 bases at V and 7 bases at J, with 18 bases between. Germline assignment: CDR1 PRHDT and CDR2 FYEKMQ (reference sequence). CDR3 length equals 14 residues.

The chain combines TRBV19 with TRBJ1-1; TRBD1 aligns across 7 bases. CDR3 size: 14 residues. The V gene end was trimmed by 5 bases and the J gene end by 3 bases; junction bases not matched to a gene: 6. Germline V gene sequence: CDR1 LNHDA, CDR2 SQIVND (reference sequence). The CDR3 DNA reads as TGTGCCAGTAGTGATAGGGGGCTGGACACTGAAGCTTTCTTT. Protein: CASSDRGLDTEAFF.

The chain recombines TRBV19 with TRBJ1-1; D gene ambiguous. The CDR3 has 14 amino acids. CDR1 and CDR2 from the germline V gene are LNHDA and SQIVND (reference sequence). The ends were cut back, 3 bases at V and 5 bases at J, with 13 bases in the middle. The CDR3 here is CASSMVRGGTEAFF. CDR3 DNA sequence: TGTGCCAGTAGTATGGTTCGGGGTGGGACTGAAGCTTTCTTT.

The chain combines TRBV7-8 with TRBJ1-2; 10 bases line up with TRBD1. In germline, CDR1 is SGHVS, CDR2 FQNEAQ. Trimming at V came to 5 bases and at J to 2 bases, leaving 14 bases not matched to a gene. This CDR3 is 18 amino acids long. The CDR3 sequence: CASSPGAFRTGGNYGYTF. CDR3 nucleotide sequence: TGTGCCAGCAGCCCAGGCGCTTTTAGGACAGGGGGAAACTATGGCTACACCTTC.

This chain uses TRBV3-1 (or the pseudogene TRBV3-2) with TRBJ2-7; tentative D call: TRBD1 (5 bases). The V end was cut by 4 bases, the J end by 1 base, with 14 bases between. There are 15 residues in the CDR3. The germline V gene encodes CDR1 LGHDT and CDR2 YNNKEL (reference sequence). The CDR3 sequence is CASSPQHTGSYEQYF. DNA for the CDR3: TGTGCCAGCAGCCCCCAACATACAGGTTCCTACGAGCAGTACTTC.

This sequence joins TRBV6-2 or TRBV6-3 and TRBJ2-1; weak D call: TRBD2 (5 bases). With 0 bases removed from V and 9 bases from J, the gap between germline ends came to 21 bases. Germline lookup yields CDR1 MNHEY and CDR2 SVGEGT. This CDR3 region has 17 residues. The CDR3 here is CASSYSFLVARVGEQFF. The DNA of the CDR3 is TGTGCCAGCAGTTACTCGTTCTTAGTCGCGAGGGTAGGTGAGCAGTTCTTC.

This clone is medium-sized by share. The rearrangement uses TRBV6-1 and TRBJ2-7; 7 bases match TRBD1. With V trimmed by 1 base and J by 0 bases, 0 bases remained unmatched. CDR3 length: 14 amino acids. CDR1 is MNHNS, CDR2 SASEGT, per germline. The CDR3 spells CASSEGDSSYEQYF. The CDR3 DNA is TGTGCCAGCAGTGAAGGGGACAGCTCCTACGAGCAGTACTTC.

The chain couples TRBV4-3 to TRBJ2-1; D is undetermined. The CDR3 consists of 15 residues. The V and J ends lost 0 bases and 7 bases respectively, with 13 bases between them. Looked up from germline, CDR1 is LGHNA and CDR2 is YSLEER. The CDR3 loop is CASSQDARVRNEQFF. For the CDR3, the DNA is TGCGCCAGCAGCCAAGATGCTCGCGTCCGGAATGAGCAGTTCTTC.

The chain is built from TRBV10-2 and TRBJ1-5, with D perhaps TRBD1 (5 bases). CDR3 length: 14 amino acids. Germline CDR1 WSHSY, CDR2 SAAADI. V was trimmed by 5 bases and J by 1 base, leaving 9 bases between them. The CDR3 is CASSRGLSNQPQHF. The CDR3 nucleotides read TGCGCCAGCAGTAGGGGTCTGAGCAATCAGCCCCAGCATTTT.

The rearrangement links TRBV12-3 or TRBV12-4 to TRBJ1-1; no firm D call. V was cut by 3 bases and J by 4 bases, with 9 bases left in between. The CDR3 covers 13 residues. The CDR3 spells CASSFGETTEAFF. The CDR3 DNA reads as TGTGCCAGCAGTTTTGGGGAGACCACTGAAGCTTTCTTT.

This rearrangement joins TRBV24-1 to TRBJ2-1; TRBD2 aligns across 13 bases. The CDR3 covers 16 residues. V was clipped by 4 bases and J by 6 bases; unmatched bases: 5. Germline CDR1 and CDR2: KGHDR and SFDVKD. DNA for the CDR3: TGTGCCACCAGTGACTCGACTAGCGGGGGGCTCAATGAGCAGTTCTTC. Amino acids: CATSDSTSGGLNEQFF.

The V gene is TRBV5-6, the J gene TRBJ1-6; 8 bases map to TRBD1. The J segment lost 7 bases and the V segment lost 4 bases, leaving 10 bases of the junction unmatched. Germline values: CDR1 SGHDT, CDR2 YYEEEE. CDR3 length: 16 residues. CDR3 DNA: TGTGCCAGCAGCCCACTTCACGACAGGGGAAATTCACCCCTCCACTTT. Amino acids: CASSPLHDRGNSPLHF. Together with reference TRBV5-6 and TRBJ1-6, the CDR3 gives the full variable domain: DAGVTQSPTHLIKTRGQQVTLRCSPKSGHDTVSWYQQALGQGPQFIFQYYEEEERQRGNFPDRFSGHQFPNYSSELNVNALLLGDSALYLCASSPLHDRGNSPLHFGNGTRLTVT.

The genes are TRBV27 and TRBJ1-1, with unresolved D. CDR3 size: 15 residues. Germline-derived CDR1 and CDR2 are MNHEY and SMNVEV (reference sequence). Between the trimmed V and J ends, which lost 1 base and 4 bases, there was a span of 13 bases. CDR3 sequence: CASSLYRPGPTEAFF. The CDR3 nucleotides are TGTGCCAGCAGTTTATATCGGCCGGGCCCCACTGAAGCTTTCTTT.

This chain uses TRBV7-2 with TRBJ2-7, with TRBD1 matching over 9 bases. The CDR3 covers 14 residues. V lost 6 bases and J lost 5; bases outside the gene matches: 8. The germline gives CDR1 SGHTA, CDR2 FQGNSA. CDR3 bases: TGTGCCAGCAGGGGACAGGGTACCCCCCACGAGCAGTACTTC. Its translation is CASRGQGTPHEQYF.

The sample holds a few counts of this clone. DNA of the CDR3: TGCGCCAGCAGCCCAAGGAGAGTCCCCACGAACACCGGGGAGCTGTTTTTT. Translation gives CASSPRRVPTNTGELFF. J is TRBJ2-2 and V is TRBV4-1; D is ambiguous. Deletions cut 4 bases from V and 0 bases from J, with 15 bases between. Germline CDR1 and CDR2: MGHRA and YSYEKL. CDR3 length: 17 residues.

V usage is TRBV30 and J usage is TRBJ1-1, with D perhaps matching TRBD1 (6 bases). Trimming took off 1 base at V and 9 bases at J, with 18 bases between the two ends. The germline CDR1 and CDR2 sequences are GTSNPN and SVGIG (reference sequence). CDR3 size: 14 residues. The chain's CDR3 is CAWSEGGPDPKAFF. The DNA for the CDR3 is TGTGCCTGGAGTGAAGGGGGACCAGACCCTAAAGCTTTCTTT.

Only one count was recorded for this clone. The chain couples TRBV7-2 to TRBJ1-1, with D perhaps matching TRBD1 (6 bases). V dropped 2 bases and J dropped 4 bases, with 11 bases sitting between them. CDR3 length equals 14 residues. Germline lookup yields CDR1 SGHTA and CDR2 FQGNSA. In DNA, the CDR3 is TGTGCCAGCAGCTTAACGCAGGGGAGCACTGAAGCTTTCTTT. It encodes CASSLTQGSTEAFF. Full variable domain (missing parts from reference TRBV7-2 and TRBJ1-1): GAGVSQSPSNKVTEKGKDVELRCDPISGHTALYWYRQSLGQGLEFLIYFQGNSAPDKSGLPSDRFSAERTGGSVSTLTIQRTQQEDSAVYLCASSLTQGSTEAFFGQGTRLTVV.